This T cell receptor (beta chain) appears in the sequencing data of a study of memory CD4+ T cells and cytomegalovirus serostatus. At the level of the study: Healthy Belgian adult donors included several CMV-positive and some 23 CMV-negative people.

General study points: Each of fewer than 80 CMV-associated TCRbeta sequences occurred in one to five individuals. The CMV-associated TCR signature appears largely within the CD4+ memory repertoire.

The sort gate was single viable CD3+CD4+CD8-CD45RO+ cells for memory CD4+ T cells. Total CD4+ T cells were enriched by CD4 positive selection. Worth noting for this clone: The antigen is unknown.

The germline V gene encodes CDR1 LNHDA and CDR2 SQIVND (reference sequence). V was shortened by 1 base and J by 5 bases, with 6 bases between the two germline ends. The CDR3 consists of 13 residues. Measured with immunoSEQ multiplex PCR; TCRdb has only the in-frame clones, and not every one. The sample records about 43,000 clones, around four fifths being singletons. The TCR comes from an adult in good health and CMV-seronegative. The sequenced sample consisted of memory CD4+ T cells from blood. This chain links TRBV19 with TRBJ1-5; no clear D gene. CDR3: CASSIGLDQPQHF. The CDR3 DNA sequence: TGTGCCAGTAGTATAGGGTTAGATCAGCCCCAGCATTTT.